A selection of T cell receptor beta chains follows, all from one sample in a study of control samples from healthy donors and cancer patients. Produced via immunoSEQ multiplex PCR; TCRdb's table is partial and in-frame only. The profile covers roughly 180,000 clones, with around 94% appearing a single time and 1.3% taken by the ten largest. Input material: blood. Every receptor here comes from a woman between 18 and 29 years old in good health. Each CDR3 is given with its conserved first and last residue. D genes are given only for firm matches. Only part of the rows carry a size: once, few, many, or a class if the clone is expanded.

D: TRBD2; size: NA; J: TRBJ2-3; V: TRBV3-1/TRBV3-2; DNA: TGTGCCAGCAGCCGGACTAGCGGGATAAGCACAGATACGCAGTATTTT; CDR3: CASSRTSGISTDTQYF
D: NA; size: NA; J: TRBJ1-1; V: TRBV5-6; DNA: TGTGCCAGCAGCCGAGGGGGATTTGAAGCTTTCTTT; CDR3: CASSRGGFEAFF
D: NA; size: NA; J: TRBJ1-5; V: TRBV6-2/TRBV6-3; DNA: TGTGCCAGCAGTTACGTTGGTCATCAGCCCCAGCATTTT; CDR3: CASSYVGHQPQHF
D: TRBD2; size: once; J: TRBJ2-3; V: TRBV4-1; DNA: TGCGCCAGCAGCCAAGCGCTAGCGGGGGGCCTCACAGATACGCAGTATTTT; CDR3: CASSQALAGGLTDTQYF
D: NA; size: NA; J: TRBJ2-1; V: TRBV7-2; DNA: TGTGCCAGCAGCTTAGTACCCCCCAATGAGCAGTTCTTC; CDR3: CASSLVPPNEQFF
D: NA; size: once; J: TRBJ2-1; V: TRBV7-8; DNA: TGTGCCAGCAGGAAATCAGGGAGCTCCTACAATGAGCAGTTCTTC; CDR3: CASRKSGSSYNEQFF
D: TRBD1; size: NA; J: TRBJ2-7; V: TRBV28; DNA: TGTGCCAGCAGCCCGGTGCCGGACAGGGGGCGCGAGCAGTACTTC; CDR3: CASSPVPDRGREQYF
D: NA; size: NA; J: TRBJ1-5; V: TRBV5-6; DNA: TGTGCCAGCAGCTCCCTCTATGAGAATCAGCCCCAGCATTTT; CDR3: CASSSLYENQPQHF
D: NA; size: NA; J: TRBJ1-2; V: TRBV21-1; DNA: TGTGCCAGCAGCAACCCCAATGGAGCGCTGAACCCTAACTATGGCTACACCTTC; CDR3: CASSNPNGALNPNYGYTF
D: TRBD1; size: NA; J: TRBJ1-3; V: TRBV6-5; DNA: TGTGCCAGCAGTTTGGGAGACAGGGCCCTAAACAGCATATATTTT; CDR3: CASSLGDRALNSIYF
D: TRBD2; size: once; J: TRBJ2-1; V: TRBV4-1; DNA: TGCGCCAGCAGCCAAGAACCCGGGACTAGTATCAATGAGCAGTTCTTC; CDR3: CASSQEPGTSINEQFF
D: NA; size: NA; J: TRBJ2-3; V: TRBV3-1/TRBV3-2; DNA: TGTGCCAGCAGCCCGTCCGCTAGTACGGCGACGTATTTT; CDR3: CASSPSASTATYF